This T cell receptor beta chain was obtained from a study of T-cell memory formation after mild COVID-19. In this sample, this clonotype turned up a few times. The antigen remains undetermined. 5'RACE primed from the constant segment yielded TCR alpha and TCR beta cDNA libraries bearing sample barcodes and UMIs. MiXCR was run by TCRdb on the 5' RACE reads, yielding one entry per CDR3 protein. Of 180,000 or so distinct CDR3 sequences in the sample, around 10% were seen once. V gave up 0 bases and J gave up 5 bases, with 17 bases separating them. This CDR3 spans 16 amino acids. Germline loops: CDR1 DFQATT, CDR2 SNEGSKA (reference sequence). Study-level points and caveats: Among clones contracting day 15 to 85, CD4/CD8 was balanced, whereas later expanders leaned CD4+.

This receptor was obtained from a man aged 18 to 30 who had mild COVID-19 (a few samples of this study predate the infection). Cell type and time point are not known. The specimen sequenced was PBMCs or a T cell subset sorted from them (not recorded which). The chain couples TRBV20-1 to TRBJ2-1, with D possibly matching TRBD2 (7 bases). CDR3 DNA sequence: TGCAGTGCTAGAGACCCCGTCCGGGGGGCCGACAATGAGCAGTTCTTC. This codes for CSARDPVRGADNEQFF.